A single sample is the source of the 22 T cell receptor beta chains below, sequenced in a study of OX40 agonist ivuxolimab in advanced cancers. Measured with immunoSEQ multiplex PCR; TCRdb has only the in-frame clones, and not every one. The table has 60,000 to 100,000 clones, around 92% seen once. The sequencing here drew on CD4+ or CD8+ T cells sorted from blood, taken in a trial of the OX40 agonist ivuxolimab. These receptor sequences come from an adult with an advanced solid tumor such as melanoma, head and neck, liver or kidney cancer.

The rearrangement uses TRBV27 and TRBJ2-7; unclear D gene. This CDR3 is 12 amino acids long. V shed 6 bases and J shed 3 bases, with 9 bases lying between them. CDR1 and CDR2 from the germline V gene are MNHEY and SMNVEV (reference sequence). The CDR3 sequence is CASRGSVYEQYF. CDR3 DNA: TGTGCCAGCAGGGGCAGCGTCTACGAGCAGTACTTC.

V and J are TRBV7-9 and TRBJ1-3; D gene ambiguous. Per the germline V gene, CDR1 is SEHNR and CDR2 is FQNEAQ (reference sequence). This CDR3 has 15 residues. Trimming took off 5 bases at V and 1 base at J, with 12 bases between the two ends. DNA of the CDR3: TGTGCCAGCAGCCCCCAAGAGGGATCTGGAAACACCATATATTTT. Its protein is CASSPQEGSGNTIYF.

In nucleotides, the CDR3 is TGTGCCACCAGCCATAGGTCGAACACCGGGGAGCTGTTTTTT. This sequence encodes CATSHRSNTGELFF. The chain carries TRBV15 and TRBJ2-2, with D unresolved. CDR1 and CDR2 from the germline V gene are LNHNV and YYDKDF (reference sequence). CDR3 length: 14 residues. The ends were cut back, 5 bases at V and 0 bases at J, with 7 bases in the middle.

The rearrangement links TRBV7-2 to TRBJ1-1; D uncertain. V was clipped by 7 bases and J by 5 bases, with 14 bases between them. Germline V gene data show CDR1 as SGHTA and CDR2 as FQGNSA. There are 13 residues in the CDR3. CDR3 DNA sequence: TGTGCCAGCAACCAAATACTGTTTACTGAAGCTTTCTTT. Translation gives CASNQILFTEAFF.

This chain joins TRBV9 and TRBJ2-5; D is undetermined. Trimming took 0 bases from V and 5 from J, leaving 8 bases between them. CDR3 length: 13 residues. Germline CDR1 reads SGDLS; CDR2 reads YYNGEE. Here the CDR3 reads CASSVGSVETQYF. The CDR3 DNA reads TGTGCCAGCAGCGTAGGATCGGTTGAGACCCAGTACTTC. Variable domain in full (rest from reference TRBV9 and TRBJ2-5): DSGVTQTPKHLITATGQRVTLRCSPRSGDLSVYWYQQSLDQGLQFLIQYYNGEERAKGNILERFSAQQFPDLHSELNLSSLELGDSALYFCASSVGSVETQYFGPGTRLLVL.

The CDR3 region has the DNA TGTGCCAGCAGTGAATTTGGGGACGGCTATGGCTACACCTTC. Its translation is CASSEFGDGYGYTF. The chain is built from TRBV2 and TRBJ1-2; perhaps TRBD1 as D (5 bases). Germline V gene lookup returns CDR1 SNHLY and CDR2 FYNNEI. Deletions cut 2 bases from V and 4 bases from J, with 11 bases between. This CDR3 has 14 residues.

V and J are TRBV4-1 and TRBJ1-2; 7 bases map to TRBD1. The CDR3 has 15 amino acids. CDR1 is MGHRA and CDR2 is YSYEKL in the germline V gene. Trimming at V came to 4 bases and at J to 3 bases, leaving 8 bases not matched to a gene. CDR3 sequence reads: CASSPPRTGDYGYTF. The CDR3 DNA reads as TGCGCCAGCAGCCCACCCCGGACAGGAGACTATGGCTACACCTTC.

The rearrangement uses TRBV6-5 and TRBJ1-1; D unclear. Germline V gives CDR1 MNHEY, CDR2 SVGAGI. This CDR3 has 14 amino acids. V was trimmed by 5 bases and J by 4 bases, leaving 14 bases between them. The CDR3 DNA reads as TGTGCCAGCAGTCGTTTGATCTTGAGCACTGAAGCTTTCTTT. Protein sequence: CASSRLILSTEAFF.

V gene TRBV23-1 combines with J gene TRBJ1-1; no definite D call. TRBV23-1 is identified as an open reading frame with a role that is uncertain. V was pared by 8 bases and J by 3 bases, with 4 bases between. The CDR3 loop spans 10 amino acids. The CDR3 here is CASGHTEAFF. CDR3 bases: TGCGCCAGCGGGCACACTGAAGCTTTCTTT.

Comments on this clone: Within the sample, other DNA sequences also encode this same CDR3. The rearrangement joins TRBV19 to TRBJ1-1, with D unclear. Deletions cut 3 bases from V and 1 base from J, with 6 bases between. The length of the CDR3 is 13 residues. CDR1 LNHDA and CDR2 SQIVND come from the germline V gene (reference sequence). The CDR3 sequence is CASSISGNTEAFF. CDR3 sequence (DNA): TGTGCCAGTAGTATTTCGGGGAACACTGAAGCTTTCTTT.

The genes are TRBV5-1 and TRBJ2-1; 8 bases line up with TRBD1. CDR1 and CDR2 from the germline V gene are SGHRS and YFSETQ. The CDR3 is 13 residues long. The ends lost 1 base at V and 8 bases at J; junction bases unmatched: 2. The CDR3 DNA reads TGCGCCAGCAGCTTGTCAGGGGGCGATGAGCAGTTCTTC. Its protein product is CASSLSGGDEQFF.

The chain joins TRBV7-9 to TRBJ1-1; D perhaps matches TRBD1 (5 bases). The CDR3 runs to 12 residues. Germline loops: CDR1 SEHNR, CDR2 FQNEAQ (reference sequence). V was cut by 5 bases and J by 11 bases, with 15 bases left in between. This CDR3 reads CASSAGAREAFF. In DNA, the CDR3 is TGTGCCAGCAGCGCCGGGGCGAGGGAGGCTTTCTTT. Complete variable domain (other parts from reference TRBV7-9 and TRBJ1-1): DTGVSQNPRHKITKRGQNVTFRCDPISEHNRLYWYRQTLGQGPEFLTYFQNEAQLEKSRLLSDRFSAERPKGSFSTLEIQRTEQGDSAMYLCASSAGAREAFFGQGTRLTVV.

The chain recombines TRBV6-4 with TRBJ2-1; TRBD2 is a possible D gene (7 bases). The germline CDR1 and CDR2 sequences are MRHNA and SNTAGT. The CDR3 contains 13 residues. V shed 8 bases and J shed 4 bases, with 12 bases lying between them. The CDR3 sequence is CASGGAEYNEQFF. Written as DNA, the CDR3 is TGTGCCAGCGGGGGGGCGGAATACAATGAGCAGTTCTTC.

This clone was seen once. In DNA form, the CDR3 reads TGTGCCAGCAGCTTAACCAGGGAAGGGTCACCCCTCCACTTT. Protein sequence: CASSLTREGSPLHF. The genes are TRBV7-8 and TRBJ1-6; maybe TRBD1 (5 bases). Germline lookup yields CDR1 SGHVS and CDR2 FQNEAQ. V gave up 2 bases and J gave up 10 bases, with 12 bases separating them. The CDR3 has 14 amino acids.

The V and J genes are TRBV5-4 and TRBJ2-7; the D gene is possibly TRBD1 (5 bases). The germline CDR1 and CDR2 sequences are SGHNT and YYREEE (reference sequence). Trimming removed 4 bases at V and 4 bases at J, with 15 bases between. The CDR3 is made up of 14 amino acids. CDR3 nucleotides: TGTGCCAGCAGCCCCAGGGATTCCGAATACGAGCAGTACTTC. This codes for CASSPRDSEYEQYF.

Only one count was recorded for this clone. CDR3 coding DNA: TGTGCCAGCAGCTTGGTTGGGGGACCAACCTTC. It is translated as CASSLVGGPTF. The chain combines TRBV5-4 with TRBJ1-2, with a weak D call TRBD1 (5 bases). CDR1 SGHNT and CDR2 YYREEE come from the germline V gene (reference sequence). The CDR3 extends over 11 amino acids. V was shortened by 0 bases and J by 14 bases, with 11 bases between the two germline ends.

The V call is TRBV9, the J call TRBJ1-1, with TRBD1 as a possible D gene (5 bases). V dropped 4 bases and J dropped 0 bases, with 10 bases sitting between them. The CDR3 covers 14 residues. Germline values: CDR1 SGDLS, CDR2 YYNGEE. The CDR3 region is CASSPGTLNTEAFF. The CDR3 DNA is TGTGCCAGCAGCCCGGGGACCCTGAACACTGAAGCTTTCTTT.

The chain joins TRBV18 to TRBJ2-4; D may be TRBD2 (7 bases). Germline CDR1 KGHSH, CDR2 LQKENI. CDR3 length: 20 amino acids. V lost 2 bases and J 1 base, leaving 24 bases between the germline ends. Here the CDR3 reads CASSPDRSGGRVVAKNIQYF. The DNA for the CDR3 is TGTGCCAGCTCACCAGACAGATCGGGGGGCCGAGTCGTCGCCAAAAACATTCAGTACTTC. Drawing the rest from reference TRBV18 and TRBJ2-4, the complete variable domain is NAGVMQNPRHLVRRRGQEARLRCSPMKGHSHVYWYRQLPEEGLKFMVYLQKENIIDESGMPKERFSAEFPKEGPSILRIQQVVRGDSAAYFCASSPDRSGGRVVAKNIQYFGAGTRLSVL.

The genes are TRBV14 and TRBJ2-3, with D perhaps TRBD2 (5 bases). Trimming removed 2 bases from V and 5 bases from J, with 17 bases in between. CDR1 is SGHDN, CDR2 FVKESK, per germline. The CDR3 is 16 amino acids. The CDR3 protein is CASSQLANLAGDTQYF. In nucleotides, the CDR3 is TGTGCCAGCAGCCAATTGGCCAATCTAGCAGGAGATACGCAGTATTTT.

The chain couples TRBV29-1 to TRBJ2-7, with 11 bases fitting TRBD2. There are 16 residues in the CDR3. The V segment lost 2 bases and the J segment 1 base; nucleotides outside the gene matches: 7. CDR1 and CDR2 from the germline V gene are SQVTM and ANQGSEA. The DNA of the CDR3 is TGCAGCGTTGAACTAGCGGGGGGTTTCGGGTCCTACGAGCAGTACTTC. Protein sequence: CSVELAGGFGSYEQYF.

The rearrangement uses TRBV13 and TRBJ2-7; possible D gene TRBD2, 6 bases. V was cut by 5 bases and J by 1 base, with 9 bases left in between. The CDR3 sequence is 13 residues long. The germline gives CDR1 PRHDT, CDR2 FYEKMQ (reference sequence). CDR3 protein: CASSPGGSYEQYF. CDR3 DNA sequence: TGTGCCAGCAGCCCCGGGGGATCCTACGAGCAGTACTTC. The variable domain in full, completed from reference TRBV13 and TRBJ2-7, reads AAGVIQSPRHLIKEKRETATLKCYPIPRHDTVYWYQQGPGQDPQFLISFYEKMQSDKGSIPDRFSAQQFSDYHSELNMSSLELGDSALYFCASSPGGSYEQYFGPGTRLTVT.

This chain links TRBV5-1 with TRBJ2-7; 7 bases agree with TRBD1. V was pared by 3 bases and J by 2 bases, with 8 bases of the junction left unmatched. Germline CDR1 SGHRS, CDR2 YFSETQ. The CDR3 covers 15 residues. The chain's CDR3 is CASSYHRDRAYEQYF. The CDR3 region has the DNA TGCGCCAGCAGCTACCACCGGGACAGAGCCTACGAGCAGTACTTC.